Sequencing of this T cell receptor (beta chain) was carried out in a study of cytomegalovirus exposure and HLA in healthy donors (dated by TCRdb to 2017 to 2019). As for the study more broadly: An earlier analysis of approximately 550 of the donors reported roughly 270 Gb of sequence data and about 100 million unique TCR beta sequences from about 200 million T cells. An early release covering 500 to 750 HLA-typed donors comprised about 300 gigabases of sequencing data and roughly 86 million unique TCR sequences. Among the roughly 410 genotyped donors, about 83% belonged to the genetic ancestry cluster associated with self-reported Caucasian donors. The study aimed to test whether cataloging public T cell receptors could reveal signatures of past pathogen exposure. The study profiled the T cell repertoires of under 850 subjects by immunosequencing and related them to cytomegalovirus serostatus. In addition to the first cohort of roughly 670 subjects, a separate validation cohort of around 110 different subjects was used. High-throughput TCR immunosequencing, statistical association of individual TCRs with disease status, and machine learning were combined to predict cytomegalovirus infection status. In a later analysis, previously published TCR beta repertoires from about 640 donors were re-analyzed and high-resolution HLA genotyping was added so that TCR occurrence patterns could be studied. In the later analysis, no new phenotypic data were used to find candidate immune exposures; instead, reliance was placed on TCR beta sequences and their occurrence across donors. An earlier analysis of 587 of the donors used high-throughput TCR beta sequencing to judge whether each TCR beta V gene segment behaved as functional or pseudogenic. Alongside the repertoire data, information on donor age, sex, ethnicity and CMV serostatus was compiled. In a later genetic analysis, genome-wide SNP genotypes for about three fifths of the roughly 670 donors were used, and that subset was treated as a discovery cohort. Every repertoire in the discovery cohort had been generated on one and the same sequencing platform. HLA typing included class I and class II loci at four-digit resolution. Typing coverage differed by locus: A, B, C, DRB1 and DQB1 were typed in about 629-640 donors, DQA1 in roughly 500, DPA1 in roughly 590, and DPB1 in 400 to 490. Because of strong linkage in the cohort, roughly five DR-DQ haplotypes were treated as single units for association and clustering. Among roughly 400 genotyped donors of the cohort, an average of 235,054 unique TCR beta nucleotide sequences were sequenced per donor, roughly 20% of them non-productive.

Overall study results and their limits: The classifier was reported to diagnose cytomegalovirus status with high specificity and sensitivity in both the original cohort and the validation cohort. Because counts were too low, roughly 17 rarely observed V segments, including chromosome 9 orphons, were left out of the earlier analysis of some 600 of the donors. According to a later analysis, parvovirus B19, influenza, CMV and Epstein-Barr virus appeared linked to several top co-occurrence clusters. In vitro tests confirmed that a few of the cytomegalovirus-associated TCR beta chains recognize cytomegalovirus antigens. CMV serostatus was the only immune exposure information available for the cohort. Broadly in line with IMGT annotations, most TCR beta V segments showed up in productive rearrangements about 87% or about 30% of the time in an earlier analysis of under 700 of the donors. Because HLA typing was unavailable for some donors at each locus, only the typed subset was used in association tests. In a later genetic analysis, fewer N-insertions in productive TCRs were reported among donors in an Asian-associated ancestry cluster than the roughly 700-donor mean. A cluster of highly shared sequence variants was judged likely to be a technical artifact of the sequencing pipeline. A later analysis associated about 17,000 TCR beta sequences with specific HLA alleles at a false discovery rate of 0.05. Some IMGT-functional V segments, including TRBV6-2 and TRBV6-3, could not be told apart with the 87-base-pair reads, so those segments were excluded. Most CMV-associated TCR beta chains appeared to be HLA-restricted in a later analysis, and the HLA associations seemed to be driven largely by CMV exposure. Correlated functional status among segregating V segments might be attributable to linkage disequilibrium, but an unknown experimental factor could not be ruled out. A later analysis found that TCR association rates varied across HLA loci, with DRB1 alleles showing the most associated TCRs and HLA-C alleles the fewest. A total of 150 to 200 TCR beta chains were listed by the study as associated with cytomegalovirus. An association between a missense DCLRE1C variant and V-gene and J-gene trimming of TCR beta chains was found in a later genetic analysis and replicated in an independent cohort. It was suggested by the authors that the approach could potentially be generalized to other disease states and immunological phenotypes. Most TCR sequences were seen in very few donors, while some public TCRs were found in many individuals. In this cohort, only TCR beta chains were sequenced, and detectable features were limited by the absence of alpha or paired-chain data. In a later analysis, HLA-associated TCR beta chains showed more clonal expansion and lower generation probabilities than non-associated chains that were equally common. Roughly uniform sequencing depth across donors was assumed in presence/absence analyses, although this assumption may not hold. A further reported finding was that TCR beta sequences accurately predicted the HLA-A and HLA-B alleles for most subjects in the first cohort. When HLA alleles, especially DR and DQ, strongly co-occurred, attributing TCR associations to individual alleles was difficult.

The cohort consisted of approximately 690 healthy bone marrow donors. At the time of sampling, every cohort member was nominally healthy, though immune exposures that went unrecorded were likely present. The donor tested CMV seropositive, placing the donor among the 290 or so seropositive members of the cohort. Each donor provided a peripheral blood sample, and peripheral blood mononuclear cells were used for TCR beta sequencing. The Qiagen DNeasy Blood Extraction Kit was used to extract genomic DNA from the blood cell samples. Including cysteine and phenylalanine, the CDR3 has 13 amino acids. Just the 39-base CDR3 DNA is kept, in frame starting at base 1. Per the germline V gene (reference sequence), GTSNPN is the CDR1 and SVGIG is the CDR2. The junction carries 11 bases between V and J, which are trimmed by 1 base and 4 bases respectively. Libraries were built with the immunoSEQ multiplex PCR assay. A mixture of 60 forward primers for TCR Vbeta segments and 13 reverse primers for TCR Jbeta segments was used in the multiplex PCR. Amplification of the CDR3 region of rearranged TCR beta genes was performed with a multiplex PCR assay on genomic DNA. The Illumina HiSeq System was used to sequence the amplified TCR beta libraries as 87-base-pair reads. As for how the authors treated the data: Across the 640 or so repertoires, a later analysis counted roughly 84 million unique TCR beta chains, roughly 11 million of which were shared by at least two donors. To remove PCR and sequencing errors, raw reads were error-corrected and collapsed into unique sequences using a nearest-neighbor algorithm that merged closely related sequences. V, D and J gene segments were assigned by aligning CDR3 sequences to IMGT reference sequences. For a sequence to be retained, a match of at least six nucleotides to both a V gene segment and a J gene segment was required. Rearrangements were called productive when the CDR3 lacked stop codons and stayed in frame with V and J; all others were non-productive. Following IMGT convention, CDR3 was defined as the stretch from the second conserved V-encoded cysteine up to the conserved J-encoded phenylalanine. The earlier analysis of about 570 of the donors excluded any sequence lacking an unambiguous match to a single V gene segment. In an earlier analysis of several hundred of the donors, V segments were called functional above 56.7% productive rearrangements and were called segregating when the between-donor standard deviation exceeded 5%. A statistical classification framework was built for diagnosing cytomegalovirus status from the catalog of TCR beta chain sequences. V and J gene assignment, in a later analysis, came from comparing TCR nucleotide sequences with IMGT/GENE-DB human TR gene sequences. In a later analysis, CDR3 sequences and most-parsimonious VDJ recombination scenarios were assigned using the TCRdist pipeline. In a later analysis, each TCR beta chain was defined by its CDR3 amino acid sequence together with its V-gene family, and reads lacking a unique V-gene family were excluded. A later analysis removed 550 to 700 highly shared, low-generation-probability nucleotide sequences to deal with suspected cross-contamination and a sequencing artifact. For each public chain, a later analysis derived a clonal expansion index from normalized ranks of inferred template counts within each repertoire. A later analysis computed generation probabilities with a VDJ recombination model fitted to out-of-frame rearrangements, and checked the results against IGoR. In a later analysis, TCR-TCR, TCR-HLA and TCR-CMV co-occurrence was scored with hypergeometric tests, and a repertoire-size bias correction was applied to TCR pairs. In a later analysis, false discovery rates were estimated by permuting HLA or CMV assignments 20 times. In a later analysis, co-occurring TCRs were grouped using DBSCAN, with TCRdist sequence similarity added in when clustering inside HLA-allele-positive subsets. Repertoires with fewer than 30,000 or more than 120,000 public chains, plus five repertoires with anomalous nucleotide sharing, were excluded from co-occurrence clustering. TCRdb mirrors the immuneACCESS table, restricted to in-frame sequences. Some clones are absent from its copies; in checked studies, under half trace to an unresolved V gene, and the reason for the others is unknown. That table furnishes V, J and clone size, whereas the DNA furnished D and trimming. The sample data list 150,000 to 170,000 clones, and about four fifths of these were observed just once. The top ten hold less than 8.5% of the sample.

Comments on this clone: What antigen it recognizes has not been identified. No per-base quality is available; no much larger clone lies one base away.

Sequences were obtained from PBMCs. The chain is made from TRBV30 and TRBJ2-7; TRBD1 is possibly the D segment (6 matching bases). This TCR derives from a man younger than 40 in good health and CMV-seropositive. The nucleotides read TGTGCCTGGAGTGCACAGGGTGGGTACGAGCAGTACTTC. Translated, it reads CAWSAQGGYEQYF.